This TCR beta chain was profiled in a study of T cell changes during pregnancy in multiple sclerosis. The CDR3 length is 15 residues. Germline CDR1 reads SGHTA; CDR2 reads FQGNSA. The V and J ends lost 5 bases and 6 bases, in that order; junction bases with no gene match: 8. The protocol was immunoSEQ multiplex PCR, while the TCRdb copy is restricted to in-frame clones and leaves out a portion. This table holds approximately 40,000 clones, roughly nine tenths found once. The gene calls are TRBV7-2 and TRBJ2-2; 8 bases align to TRBD1. This TCR was sampled from a female donor with multiple sclerosis, enrolled in a pregnancy study. Sample: CD4+ T cells from peripheral blood mononuclear cells, taken in the first trimester of pregnancy. CDR3 DNA: TGTGCCAGCAGCCAGACAGGGGCGGTGGCCGGGGAGCTGTTTTTT. This codes for CASSQTGAVAGELFF.